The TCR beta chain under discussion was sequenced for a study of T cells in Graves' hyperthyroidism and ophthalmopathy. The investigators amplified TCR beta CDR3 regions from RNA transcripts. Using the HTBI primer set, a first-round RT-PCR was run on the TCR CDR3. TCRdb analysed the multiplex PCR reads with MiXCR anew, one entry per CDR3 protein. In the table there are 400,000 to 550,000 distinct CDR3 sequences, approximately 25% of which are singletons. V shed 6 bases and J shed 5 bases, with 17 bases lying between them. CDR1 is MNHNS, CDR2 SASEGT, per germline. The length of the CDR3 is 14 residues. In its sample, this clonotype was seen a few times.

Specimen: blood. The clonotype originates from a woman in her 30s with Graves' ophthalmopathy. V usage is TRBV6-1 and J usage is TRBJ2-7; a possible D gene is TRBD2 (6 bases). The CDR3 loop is CASSLFRGSDEQYF. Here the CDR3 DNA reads TGTGCCAGCAGCCTCTTTCGGGGGAGCGACGAGCAGTACTTC.